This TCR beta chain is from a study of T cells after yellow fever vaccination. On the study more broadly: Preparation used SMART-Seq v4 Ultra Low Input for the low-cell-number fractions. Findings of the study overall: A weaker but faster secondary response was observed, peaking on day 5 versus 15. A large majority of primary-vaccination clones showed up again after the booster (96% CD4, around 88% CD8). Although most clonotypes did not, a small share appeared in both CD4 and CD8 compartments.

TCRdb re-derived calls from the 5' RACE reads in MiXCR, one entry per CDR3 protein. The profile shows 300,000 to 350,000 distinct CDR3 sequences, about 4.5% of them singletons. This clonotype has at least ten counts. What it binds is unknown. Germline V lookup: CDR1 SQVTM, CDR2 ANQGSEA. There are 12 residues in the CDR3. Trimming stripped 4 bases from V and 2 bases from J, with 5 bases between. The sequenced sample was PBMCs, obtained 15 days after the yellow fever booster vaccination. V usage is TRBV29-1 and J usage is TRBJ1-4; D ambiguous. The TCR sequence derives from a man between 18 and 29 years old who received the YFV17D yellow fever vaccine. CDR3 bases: TGCAGCGTTGCATACACTAATGAAAAACTGTTTTTT. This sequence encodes CSVAYTNEKLFF.